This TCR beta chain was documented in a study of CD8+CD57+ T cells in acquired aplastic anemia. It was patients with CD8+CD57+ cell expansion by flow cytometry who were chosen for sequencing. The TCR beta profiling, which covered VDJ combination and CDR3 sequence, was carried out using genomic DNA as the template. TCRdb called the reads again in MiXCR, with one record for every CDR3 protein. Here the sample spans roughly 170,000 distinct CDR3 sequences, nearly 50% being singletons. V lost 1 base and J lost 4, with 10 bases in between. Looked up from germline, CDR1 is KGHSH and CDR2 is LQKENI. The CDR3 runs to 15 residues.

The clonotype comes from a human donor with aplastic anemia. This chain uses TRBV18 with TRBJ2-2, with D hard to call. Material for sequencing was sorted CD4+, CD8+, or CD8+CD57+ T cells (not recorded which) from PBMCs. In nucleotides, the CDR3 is TGTGCCAGCTCACCACAAGCCCCTGGCACCGGGGAGCTGTTTTTT. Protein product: CASSPQAPGTGELFF.